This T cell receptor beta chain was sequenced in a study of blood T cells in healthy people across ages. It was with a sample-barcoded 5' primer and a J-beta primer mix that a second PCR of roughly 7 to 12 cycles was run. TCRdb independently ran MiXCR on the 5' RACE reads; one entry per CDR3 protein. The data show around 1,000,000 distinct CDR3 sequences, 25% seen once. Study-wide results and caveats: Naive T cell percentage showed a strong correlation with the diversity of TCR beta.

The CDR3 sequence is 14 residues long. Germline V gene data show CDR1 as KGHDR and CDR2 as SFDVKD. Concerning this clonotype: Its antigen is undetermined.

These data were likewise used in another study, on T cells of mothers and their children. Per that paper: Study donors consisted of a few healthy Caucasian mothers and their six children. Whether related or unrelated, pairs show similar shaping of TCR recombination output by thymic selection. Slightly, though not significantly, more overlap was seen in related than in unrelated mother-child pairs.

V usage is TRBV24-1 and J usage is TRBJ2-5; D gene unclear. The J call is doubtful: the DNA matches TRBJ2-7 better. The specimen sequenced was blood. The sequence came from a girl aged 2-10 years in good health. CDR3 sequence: CATSDDEVFNEQYF. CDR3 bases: TGTGCCACCAGTGATGACGAGGTGTTCAACGAGCAGTACTTC.